One and the same sample provided the 24 T cell receptor beta chains below, sequenced in a study of cytomegalovirus exposure and HLA in healthy donors. With 60 Vbeta and 13 Jbeta primers, the PCR was carried out. Sequencing used immunoSEQ multiplex PCR; TCRdb keeps in-frame clones, though not all of them. The table has over 200,000 clones, approximately 82% seen once. Sequencing was performed on PBMCs. The receptors were gathered from a woman between 40 and 55 years old in good health and CMV-seronegative.

V gene TRBV7-2 combines with J gene TRBJ2-7, with 7 nucleotides matching TRBD2. J lost 2 bases, V lost 5 bases, and 6 bases had no gene match. Per the germline V gene, CDR1 is SGHTA and CDR2 is FQGNSA. This CDR3 has 14 amino acids. The CDR3 DNA reads TGTGCCAGCAGCACAGCGGGGATTACCTACGAGCAGTACTTC. Translated: CASSTAGITYEQYF.

The rearrangement joins TRBV27 to TRBJ1-5; TRBD1 agrees at 7 bases. The V and J ends lost 0 bases and 6 bases, in that order; junction bases with no gene match: 8. Germline V gene data show CDR1 as MNHEY and CDR2 as SMNVEV (reference sequence). The CDR3 is 16 residues long. Written as DNA, the CDR3 is TGTGCCAGCAGTTTATCGGGAGAGGGGGCGGGTCAGCCCCAGCATTTT. Encoded protein: CASSLSGEGAGQPQHF.

The V gene is TRBV7-8, the J gene TRBJ2-1; possible D gene TRBD2, 6 bases. The CDR3 is 17 residues long. Germline V gene sequence: CDR1 SGHVS, CDR2 FQNEAQ. V was pared by 3 bases and J by 4 bases, with 19 bases between. The CDR3 sequence is CASSFPGGSGSYNEQFF. The CDR3 DNA follows: TGTGCCAGCAGCTTTCCCGGGGGTAGCGGAAGTTACAATGAGCAGTTCTTC.

Only a few counts were recorded for this clone. The chain employs TRBV6-1 and TRBJ1-4, with D perhaps TRBD1 (6 bases). CDR3 length: 13 amino acids. Germline CDR1 and CDR2: MNHNS and SASEGT. The V end was cut by 6 bases, the J end by 10 bases, with 15 bases between. CDR3 region: CASRGTGIGKLFF. CDR3 sequence (DNA): TGTGCCAGCAGGGGTACAGGGATCGGAAAACTGTTTTTT.

The V gene is TRBV5-1, the J gene TRBJ2-3; 7 positions match TRBD1. This CDR3 spans 15 amino acids. Germline values: CDR1 SGHRS, CDR2 YFSETQ. Unmatched junction bases numbered 6, after V lost 3 bases and J lost 2 bases. In DNA, the CDR3 is TGCGCCAGCAGCTGGCAGACAGGGAACACAGATACGCAGTATTTT. It specifies CASSWQTGNTDTQYF.

V and J are TRBV6-6 and TRBJ1-6; a possible D gene is TRBD1 (5 bases). CDR3 size: 15 residues. Germline CDR1 MNHNY, CDR2 SVGAGI (reference sequence). Deletions cut 0 bases from V and 10 bases from J, with 13 bases between. CDR3 in amino acids: CASSYSIPKGSPLHF. In nucleotides, the CDR3 is TGTGCCAGCAGTTACTCGATCCCGAAGGGGTCACCCCTCCACTTT.

The V gene is TRBV6-6, the J gene TRBJ2-5; possible D gene TRBD2, 5 bases. CDR3 length equals 12 residues. In germline, CDR1 is MNHNY, CDR2 SVGAGI (reference sequence). V lost 8 bases, J lost 1 base, and 8 bases lay in between. DNA for the CDR3: TGTGCCAGCGCCGGGGTCCAAGAGACCCAGTACTTC. It specifies CASAGVQETQYF.

This clone has only a few counts. V gene TRBV5-1 combines with J gene TRBJ1-4; the match to TRBD1 covers 9 bases. The CDR3 loop spans 15 amino acids. The germline V gene encodes CDR1 SGHRS and CDR2 YFSETQ. V was pared by 4 bases and J by 8 bases, with 9 bases of the junction left unmatched. CDR3 DNA sequence: TGCGCCAGCAGCCACCTGGGACAGGGTGAAGAAAAACTGTTTTTT. This translates into CASSHLGQGEEKLFF.

Written as DNA, the CDR3 is TGTGCCAGCAGCTTAGACGGGTATGGCTACACCTTC. It is translated as CASSLDGYGYTF. The V gene is TRBV7-2, the J gene TRBJ1-2; D is uncertain. V gave up 1 base and J gave up 5 bases, with 5 bases separating them. Germline CDR1 reads SGHTA; CDR2 reads FQGNSA. The CDR3 is made up of 12 amino acids.

This clone was recorded once. The genes are TRBV7-3 and TRBJ1-2, with TRBD1 as a possible D gene (6 bases). CDR1 is SGHTA, CDR2 FQGTGA, per germline. CDR3 length equals 14 residues. Deletions cut 4 bases from V and 8 bases from J, with 17 bases between. The CDR3 spells CASSYGQSAGGYTF. For the CDR3, the DNA is TGTGCCAGCAGCTATGGACAGAGTGCGGGCGGCTACACCTTC. The variable domain in full, with the rest retrieved from reference TRBV7-3 and TRBJ1-2, is GAGVSQTPSNKVTEKGKYVELRCDPISGHTALYWYRQSLGQGPEFLIYFQGTGAADDSGLPNDRFFAVRPEGSVSTLKIQRTERGDSAVYLCASSYGQSAGGYTFGSGTRLTVV.

The rearrangement uses TRBV6-5 and TRBJ1-5; 9 nucleotides match TRBD1. Germline CDR1 is MNHEY and CDR2 is SVGAGI. This CDR3 comprises 15 residues. Trimming at V came to 5 bases and at J to 2 bases, leaving 4 bases not matched to a gene. The CDR3, as DNA: TGTGCCAGCAGTGCGGACAGGGGTGGCAATCAGCCCCAGCATTTT. Translation gives CASSADRGGNQPQHF.

The CDR3 sequence: CASSPGAGANQPQHF. The CDR3 region has the DNA TGTGCCAGCTCACCGGGGGCAGGGGCTAATCAGCCCCAGCATTTT. The chain recombines TRBV18 with TRBJ1-5, with a tentative D call TRBD1 (6 bases). CDR3 length equals 15 residues. Germline V gene lookup returns CDR1 KGHSH and CDR2 LQKENI. V was cut by 3 bases and J by 4 bases, with 13 bases left in between. Full variable domain (outside the CDR3, taken from reference TRBV18 and TRBJ1-5): NAGVMQNPRHLVRRRGQEARLRCSPMKGHSHVYWYRQLPEEGLKFMVYLQKENIIDESGMPKERFSAEFPKEGPSILRIQQVVRGDSAAYFCASSPGAGANQPQHFGDGTRLSIL.

This clone was observed a handful of times. CDR3 region: CASTLAGAQETQYF. The CDR3 region has the DNA TGCGCCAGCACACTAGCGGGGGCCCAAGAGACCCAGTACTTC. V gene TRBV5-1 combines with J gene TRBJ2-5, with 11 bases that match TRBD2. CDR3 size: 14 residues. V was clipped by 6 bases and J by 1 base; unmatched bases: 2. Germline CDR1 and CDR2: SGHRS and YFSETQ.

The chain recombines TRBV5-1 with TRBJ2-2; D uncertain. Germline V gene sequence: CDR1 SGHRS, CDR2 YFSETQ. This CDR3 region has 14 residues. V was cut by 0 bases and J by 0 bases, with 3 bases left in between. The CDR3, as DNA: TGCGCCAGCAGCTTGGCCGCGAACACCGGGGAGCTGTTTTTT. This sequence encodes CASSLAANTGELFF.

A few counts support this clone. V gene TRBV6-1 combines with J gene TRBJ1-5; TRBD1 matches at 7 bases. Germline V CDR1 and CDR2: MNHNS, SASEGT. Trimming at V came to 6 bases and at J to 4 bases, leaving 9 bases not matched to a gene. The CDR3 is 15 amino acids. The CDR3 region has the DNA TGTGCCAGCAGACGACAGGGCCCTTCTAATCAGCCCCAGCATTTT. It specifies CASRRQGPSNQPQHF.

A single count supports this clone. The rearrangement joins TRBV5-1 to TRBJ2-7, with 8 bases lining up with TRBD2. CDR1 and CDR2 from the germline V gene are SGHRS and YFSETQ. Trimming removed 4 bases from V and 1 base from J; junction bases left unmatched: 13. This CDR3 comprises 17 residues. This CDR3 is CASSLEIVLADSYEQYF. DNA of the CDR3: TGCGCCAGCAGCCTGGAGATTGTACTAGCGGATTCCTACGAGCAGTACTTC.

The chain combines TRBV18 with TRBJ2-7, with D unclear. V was clipped by 0 bases and J by 7 bases, with 10 bases between them. Germline CDR1 is KGHSH and CDR2 is LQKENI. The CDR3 totals 13 residues. CDR3 DNA: TGTGCCAGCTCACCACCCCAATGGCAAGAGCAGTACTTC. Translation gives CASSPPQWQEQYF.

The rearrangement uses TRBV10-1 and TRBJ2-7; D gene unclear. From germline, CDR1 is WNHNN and CDR2 SYGVQD (reference sequence). There are 13 residues in the CDR3. Trimming pared 2 bases from V and 2 bases from J, leaving 7 bases between. CDR3 in amino acids: CASSENYPYEQYF. CDR3 nucleotide sequence: TGCGCCAGCAGTGAGAACTACCCCTACGAGCAGTACTTC.

The V and J genes are TRBV2 and TRBJ1-5, with D perhaps TRBD1 (6 bases). This CDR3 spans 15 amino acids. CDR1 and CDR2 from the germline V gene are SNHLY and FYNNEI. V lost 0 bases, J lost 5 bases, and 11 bases lay in between. CDR3: CASSEARGGHQPQHF. Here the CDR3 DNA reads TGTGCCAGCAGTGAAGCGCGGGGGGGCCATCAGCCCCAGCATTTT.

The chain couples TRBV7-9 to TRBJ1-2; no definite D call. The V end lost 4 bases, the J end lost 6 bases, and 21 bases lay between the germline ends. Per germline, CDR1 SEHNR and CDR2 FQNEAQ (reference sequence). The CDR3 loop spans 16 amino acids. As DNA, the CDR3 is TGTGCCAGCAGCTCCTCCAACAGACACAGTAGAGATGGCTACACCTTC. Its translation is CASSSSNRHSRDGYTF.

The chain uses TRBV9 and TRBJ2-1, with 8 positions matching TRBD1. J gave up 5 bases and V 2 bases, and 3 bases lay outside the gene matches. The CDR3 length is 14 residues. Per the germline V gene, CDR1 is SGDLS and CDR2 is YYNGEE. DNA of the CDR3: TGTGCCAGCAGCGTGGACAGGGTCCACAATGAGCAGTTCTTC. Protein product: CASSVDRVHNEQFF.

This clone was observed once. This rearrangement joins TRBV2 to TRBJ1-5; D is possibly TRBD1 (5 bases). CDR3 size: 15 residues. Trimming removed 6 bases at V and 1 base at J, with 13 bases between. Germline V lookup: CDR1 SNHLY, CDR2 FYNNEI. The CDR3 DNA reads as TGTGCCAGCAGGGGGGACTCGTTAAGCAATCAGCCCCAGCATTTT. Translated: CASRGDSLSNQPQHF.

The CDR3 spells CASRGTGDNQPQHF. The CDR3 coding sequence is TGCGCCAGCAGAGGTACAGGTGACAATCAGCCCCAGCATTTT. V gene TRBV5-1 combines with J gene TRBJ1-5, with a tentative D call TRBD1 (5 bases). Deletions cut 5 bases from V and 3 bases from J, with 12 bases between. The germline CDR1 and CDR2 sequences are SGHRS and YFSETQ. The CDR3 extends over 14 amino acids.

J is TRBJ2-7 and V is TRBV27; 9 positions match TRBD1. The CDR3 extends over 14 amino acids. Germline V gene sequence: CDR1 MNHEY, CDR2 SMNVEV (reference sequence). Trimming removed 7 bases from V and 4 bases from J; junction bases left unmatched: 8. The CDR3 nucleotides are TGTGCCAGCATACCAACAGGGGGCGGGTACGAGCAGTACTTC. This translates into CASIPTGGGYEQYF.